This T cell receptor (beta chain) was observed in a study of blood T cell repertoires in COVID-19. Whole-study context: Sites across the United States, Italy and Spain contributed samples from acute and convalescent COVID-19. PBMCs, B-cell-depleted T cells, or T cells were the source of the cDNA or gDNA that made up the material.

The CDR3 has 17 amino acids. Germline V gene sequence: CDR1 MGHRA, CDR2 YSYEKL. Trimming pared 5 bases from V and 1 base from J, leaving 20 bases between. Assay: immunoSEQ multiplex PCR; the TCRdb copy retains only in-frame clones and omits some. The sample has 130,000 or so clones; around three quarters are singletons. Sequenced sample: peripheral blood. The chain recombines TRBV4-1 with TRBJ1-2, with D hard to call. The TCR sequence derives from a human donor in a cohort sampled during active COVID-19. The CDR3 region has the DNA TGCGCCAGCAGCAAGGCCATTAACAGAGAATTTAACTATGGCTACACCTTC. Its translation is CASSKAINREFNYGYTF.